The source of this T cell receptor beta chain is a study of a mutant IDH1 vaccine in newly diagnosed glioma. Noted time point: baseline, week 1 (first vaccination visit). Treatment described: pre-vaccination baseline after standard-of-care therapy. Clones were read by immunoSEQ multiplex PCR, and TCRdb kept only the in-frame ones, dropping some. The table records 50,000 to 65,000 clones, approximately 80% of them present only once. This clonotype originated in a young man with glioma. The input for sequencing was PBMCs, taken from a glioma patient treated with radiotherapy, temozolomide or both.

As DNA, the CDR3 is TGTGCCTGGACCGGGACAGCTCTTGGAACCGGGGAGCTGTTTTTT. Amino acids: CAWTGTALGTGELFF. The chain is built from TRBV30 and TRBJ2-2; 7 bases align to TRBD1. Germline CDR1 GTSNPN, CDR2 SVGIG (reference sequence). This CDR3 has 15 residues. V trimming: 4 bases; J trimming: 5 bases; junction bases outside the gene matches: 10.